The 8 T cell receptor beta chains in this list originate from one sample, sequenced in a study of blood T cell repertoires in COVID-19 (dated by TCRdb to 2018 to 2021). Library construction relied on the immunoSEQ multiplex PCR assay. In its TCRdb copy, this immuneACCESS table keeps in-frame sequences only and misses some clones. Where compared with another copy, unresolved V genes explain less than half of these, and the others have no known cause. The sample contains approximately 69,000 clones, more than 60% of them found a single time. The ten largest clones take up less than 25% of the sample. What was sequenced was peripheral blood. The receptors derive from a man aged 55 to 70 with acute or convalescent COVID-19.

The rearrangement joins TRBV6-4 to TRBJ2-3, with 11 bases identical to TRBD2. Germline V lookup: CDR1 MRHNA, CDR2 SNTAGT. This CDR3 has 15 residues. V gave up 6 bases and J gave up 4 bases; unmatched junction bases: 6. The CDR3 coding sequence is TGTGCCAGCAGAGCCACTAGCGGGAGTGCAGATACGCAGTATTTT. This translates into CASRATSGSADTQYF.

The chain joins TRBV5-5 to TRBJ1-5, with D possibly TRBD1 on 6 matching bases. This CDR3 comprises 15 residues. V shed 1 base and J shed 5 bases, with 13 bases lying between them. CDR1 SGHKS and CDR2 YYEKEE come from the germline V gene (reference sequence). CDR3 DNA: TGTGCCAGCAGCTTGTGGGGGGGCTGGGATCAGCCCCAGCATTTT. Protein product: CASSLWGGWDQPQHF.

This chain joins TRBV12-3 or TRBV12-4 and TRBJ1-2, with D hard to call. This CDR3 is 13 amino acids long. Trimming left V 7 bases short and J 8 bases short, with 17 bases between. This CDR3 is CASTPVGENGYTF. The DNA of the CDR3 is TGTGCCAGCACCCCGGTCGGGGAGAACGGCTACACCTTC.

This clone was seen a few times. The V gene is TRBV5-4, the J gene TRBJ1-3, with D possibly matching TRBD1 (6 bases). Trimming took 4 bases from V and 4 from J, leaving 12 bases between them. Germline loops: CDR1 SGHNT, CDR2 YYREEE (reference sequence). The length of the CDR3 is 14 residues. The CDR3 sequence is CASSPQGPGNTIYF. CDR3 bases: TGTGCCAGCAGCCCCCAGGGGCCAGGAAACACCATATATTTT.

The gene calls are TRBV19 and TRBJ2-6; a weak D match, TRBD1 (6 bases). Trimming stripped 6 bases from V and 0 bases from J, with 21 bases between. The germline gives CDR1 LNHDA, CDR2 SQIVND (reference sequence). CDR3 length: 19 amino acids. CDR3 sequence (DNA): TGTGCCAGTAGGGTCGGGGCCGGGACACCCCTCTCTGGGGCCAACGTCCTGACTTTC. It codes for CASRVGAGTPLSGANVLTF.

This clone was observed a handful of times. The chain links TRBV7-9 to TRBJ1-5; 7 bases fit TRBD1. V lost 5 bases, J lost 9 bases, and 10 bases stayed unmatched. CDR1 and CDR2 from the germline V gene are SEHNR and FQNEAQ (reference sequence). The CDR3 length is 14 residues. The CDR3 reads CASSGDRTLRPQHF. Here the CDR3 DNA reads TGTGCCAGCAGCGGGGACAGAACCTTGAGGCCCCAGCATTTT.

The sample holds a few counts of this clone. V and J are TRBV3-1 (or the pseudogene TRBV3-2) and TRBJ1-1, with 8 bases matching TRBD1. Per the germline V gene, CDR1 is LGHDT and CDR2 is YNNKEL (reference sequence). This CDR3 region has 13 residues. V dropped 0 bases and J dropped 8; count of bases not matched to a gene: 2. The CDR3 region is CASSQDRGREAFF. The DNA of the CDR3 is TGTGCCAGCAGCCAAGACAGGGGGCGCGAAGCTTTCTTT.

A remark on this clone: The sample has other DNA sequences that encode this CDR3 too. The chain couples TRBV3-1 (or the pseudogene TRBV3-2) to TRBJ1-1; no definite D call. V lost 0 bases to trimming and J lost 7 bases, with 6 bases between them. Looked up from germline, CDR1 is LGHDT and CDR2 is YNNKEL (reference sequence). There are 12 residues in the CDR3. Here the CDR3 reads CASSQDTGEAFF. In DNA form, the CDR3 reads TGTGCCAGCAGCCAAGACACCGGTGAAGCTTTCTTT.